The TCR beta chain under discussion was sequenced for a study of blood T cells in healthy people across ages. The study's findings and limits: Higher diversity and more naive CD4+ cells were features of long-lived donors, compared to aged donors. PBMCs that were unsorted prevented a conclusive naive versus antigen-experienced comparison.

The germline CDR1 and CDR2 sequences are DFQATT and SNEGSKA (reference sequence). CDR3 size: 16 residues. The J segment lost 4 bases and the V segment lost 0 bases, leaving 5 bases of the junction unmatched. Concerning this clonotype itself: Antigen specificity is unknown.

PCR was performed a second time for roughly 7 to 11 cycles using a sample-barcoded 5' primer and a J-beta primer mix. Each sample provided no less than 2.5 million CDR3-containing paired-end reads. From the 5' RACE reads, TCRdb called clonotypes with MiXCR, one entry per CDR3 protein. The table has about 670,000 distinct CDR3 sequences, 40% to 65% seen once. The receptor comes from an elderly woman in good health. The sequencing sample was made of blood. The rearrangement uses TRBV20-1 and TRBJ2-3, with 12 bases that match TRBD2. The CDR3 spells CSARDSASGRADTQYF. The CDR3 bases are TGCAGTGCTAGAGATTCGGCTAGCGGGAGGGCAGATACGCAGTATTTT.